This TCR beta chain appears in the sequencing data of a study of regulatory T cells in long-lasting Graves disease. The sample's time point: newly diagnosed GD, antithyroid drugs for less than 3 months. Generation of the TCR library employed RNA extracted from PBMCs. Study-level findings and limits: It was peripheral blood alone, not thyroid tissue, that was studied. Persistent disease showed a preference for TRBV28, TRBJ1-2 and TRBJ2-5.

iRepertoire HTBI primers and Arm-PCR of CDR3 regions built TCR beta libraries. Authors' methods: Detected in the samples were roughly 60 TRBV and around 15 TRBJ segments. TCRdb called the multiplex PCR reads again in MiXCR, with one record for every CDR3 protein. The V and J calls here are based on TCRdb, not the publication. The table has about 330,000 distinct CDR3 sequences, roughly 16% seen once. CDR1 and CDR2 (germline): MDHEN, SYDVKM. The CDR3 has 16 amino acids. V was pared by 1 base and J by 9 bases, with 13 bases of the junction left unmatched. Comment on this clonotype: Its antigen is still unknown.

Separately, the same data were catalogued under a study of T cells in Graves' hyperthyroidism and ophthalmopathy. Per that paper: During a first-round RT-PCR of the TCR CDR3, the HTBI primer set was used.

The receptor was isolated from a woman aged 18-29 years with Graves disease. V is TRBV28 and J is TRBJ1-2; 8 positions agree with TRBD1. The sequencing here drew on peripheral blood mononuclear cells (PBMCs), taken at new diagnosis, from a patient treated with antithyroid drugs. The CDR3 DNA sequence: TGTGCCAGCAGTTTATCCCTAGGACAGGGCCCTTGGAGCTACACCTTC. It is translated as CASSLSLGQGPWSYTF.